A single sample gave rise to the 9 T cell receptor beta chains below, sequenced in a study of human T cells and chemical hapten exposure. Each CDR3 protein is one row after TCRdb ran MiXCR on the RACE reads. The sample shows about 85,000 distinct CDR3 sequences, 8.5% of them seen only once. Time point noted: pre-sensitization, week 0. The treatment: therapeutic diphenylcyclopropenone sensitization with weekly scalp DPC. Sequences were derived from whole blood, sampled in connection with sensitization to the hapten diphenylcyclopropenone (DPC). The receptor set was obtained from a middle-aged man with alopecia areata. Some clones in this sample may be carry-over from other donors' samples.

CDR3 in DNA: TGTGCCAGCAGTCCCCACGTTGGAGAGCAGTACTTC. Translating it yields CASSPHVGEQYF. This chain connects TRBV6-1 to TRBJ2-7; no clear D. Germline CDR1 and CDR2: MNHNS and SASEGT. The V end was cut by 5 bases, the J end by 7 bases, with 12 bases between. CDR3 length equals 12 residues.

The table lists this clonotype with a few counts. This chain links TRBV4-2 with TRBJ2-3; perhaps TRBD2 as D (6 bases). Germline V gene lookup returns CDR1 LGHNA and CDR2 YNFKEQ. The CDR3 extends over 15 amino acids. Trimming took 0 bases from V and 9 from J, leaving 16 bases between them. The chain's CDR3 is CASSQEISFSGTQYF. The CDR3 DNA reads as TGTGCCAGCAGCCAAGAAATTTCGTTTAGCGGCACGCAGTATTTT.

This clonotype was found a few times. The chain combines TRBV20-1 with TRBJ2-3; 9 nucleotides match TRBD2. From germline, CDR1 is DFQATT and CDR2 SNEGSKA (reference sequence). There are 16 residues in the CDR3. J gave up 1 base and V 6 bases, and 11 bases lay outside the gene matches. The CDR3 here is CSAPARLADGTDTQYF. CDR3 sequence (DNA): TGCAGTGCCCCCGCCCGACTAGCGGACGGCACAGATACGCAGTATTTT.

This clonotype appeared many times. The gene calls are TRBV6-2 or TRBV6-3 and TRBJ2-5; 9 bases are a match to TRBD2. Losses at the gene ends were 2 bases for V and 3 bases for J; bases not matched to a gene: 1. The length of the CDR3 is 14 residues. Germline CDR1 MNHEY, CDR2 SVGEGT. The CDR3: CASSYGGREETQYF. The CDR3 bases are TGTGCCAGCAGTTACGGCGGGAGGGAAGAGACCCAGTACTTC.

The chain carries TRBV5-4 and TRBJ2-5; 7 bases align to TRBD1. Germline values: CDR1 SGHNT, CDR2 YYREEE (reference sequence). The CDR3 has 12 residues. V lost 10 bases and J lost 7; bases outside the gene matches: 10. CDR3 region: CAARQGLGTQYF. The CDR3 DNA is TGTGCCGCAAGACAGGGCCTAGGGACCCAGTACTTC.

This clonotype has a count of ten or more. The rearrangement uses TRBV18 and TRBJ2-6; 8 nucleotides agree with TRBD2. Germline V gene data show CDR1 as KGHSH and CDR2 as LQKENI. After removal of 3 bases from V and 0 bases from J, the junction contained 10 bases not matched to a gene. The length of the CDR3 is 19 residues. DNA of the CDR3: TGTGCCAGCTCACCTTCGGCCGGGACTAGACTCTCTGGGGCCAACGTCCTGACTTTC. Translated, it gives CASSPSAGTRLSGANVLTF.

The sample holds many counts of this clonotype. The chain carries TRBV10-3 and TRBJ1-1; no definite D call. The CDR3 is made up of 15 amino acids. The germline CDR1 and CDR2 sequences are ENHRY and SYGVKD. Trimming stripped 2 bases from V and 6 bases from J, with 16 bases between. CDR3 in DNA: TGTGCCATCAGTGAGCCCGCCTGGGGTAGGTCTGAAGCTTTCTTT. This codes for CAISEPAWGRSEAFF.

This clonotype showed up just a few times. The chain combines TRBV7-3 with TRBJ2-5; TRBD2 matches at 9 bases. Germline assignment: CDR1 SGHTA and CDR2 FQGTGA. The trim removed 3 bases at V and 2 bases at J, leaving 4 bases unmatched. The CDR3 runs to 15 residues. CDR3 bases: TGTGCCAGCAGCTTCCGCGGGAGGGGTCAAGAGACCCAGTACTTC. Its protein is CASSFRGRGQETQYF.

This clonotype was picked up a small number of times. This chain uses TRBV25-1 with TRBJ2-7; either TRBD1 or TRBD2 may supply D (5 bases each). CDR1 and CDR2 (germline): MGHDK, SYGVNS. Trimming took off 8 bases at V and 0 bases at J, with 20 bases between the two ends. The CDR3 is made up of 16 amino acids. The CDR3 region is CASSRGGRLSSYEQYF. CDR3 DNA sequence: TGTGCCAGCTCCCGGGGCGGCCGCCTTAGCTCCTACGAGCAGTACTTC.